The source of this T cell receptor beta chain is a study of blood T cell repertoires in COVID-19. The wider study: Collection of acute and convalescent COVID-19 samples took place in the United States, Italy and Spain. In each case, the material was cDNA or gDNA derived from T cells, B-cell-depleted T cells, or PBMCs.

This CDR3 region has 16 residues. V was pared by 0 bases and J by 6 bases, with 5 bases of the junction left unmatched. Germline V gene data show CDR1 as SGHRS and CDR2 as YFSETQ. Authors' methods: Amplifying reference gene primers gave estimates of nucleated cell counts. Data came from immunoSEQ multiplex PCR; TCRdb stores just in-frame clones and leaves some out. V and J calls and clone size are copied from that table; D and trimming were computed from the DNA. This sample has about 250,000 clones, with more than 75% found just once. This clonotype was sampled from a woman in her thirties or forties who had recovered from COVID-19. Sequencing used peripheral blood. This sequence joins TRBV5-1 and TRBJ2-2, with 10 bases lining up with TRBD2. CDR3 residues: CASSLVASGSAGELFF. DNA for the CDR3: TGCGCCAGCAGCTTGGTGGCTAGCGGGAGTGCCGGGGAGCTGTTTTTT. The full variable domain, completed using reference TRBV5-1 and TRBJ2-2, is KAGVTQTPRYLIKTRGQQVTLSCSPISGHRSVSWYQQTPGQGLQFLFEYFSETQRNKGNFPGRFSGRQFSNSRSEMNVSTLELGDSALYLCASSLVASGSAGELFFGEGSRLTVL.